This entry lists 12 T cell receptor beta chains sequenced from one sample in a study of blood T cells in healthy people across ages. A J-beta primer mix and a sample-barcoded 5' primer were used in a second PCR of about 7 to 12 cycles. TCRdb redid the calling of the 5' RACE reads with MiXCR, one entry per CDR3 protein. This sample yields about a million distinct CDR3 sequences, of which 51% are seen a single time; over 20% belongs to the top ten. Source material: blood. The receptors were gathered from a woman between 55 and 75 years old in good health.

CDR3 sequence (DNA): TGTGCCAGCAGTTCAGGGGGTCCGGTCTACGAGCAGTACTTC. Amino acid sequence: CASSSGGPVYEQYF. The rearrangement uses TRBV7-2 and TRBJ2-7, with TRBD1 matching 7 bases. With 6 bases clipped from V and 3 bases from J, the junction kept 8 bases outside the gene matches. Germline V CDR1 and CDR2: SGHTA, FQGNSA. The length of the CDR3 is 14 residues.

This sequence joins TRBV20-1 and TRBJ2-4; D not resolved. The last part of the DNA fits TRBJ2-7 better; the J call may be wrong. Germline CDR1 is DFQATT and CDR2 is SNEGSKA (reference sequence). This CDR3 has 14 residues. For the CDR3, the DNA is TGCAGTGCTAGAGGGTTAGCCGATGAGTACGAGCAGTACTTC. Its translation is CSARGLADEYEQYF.

This clonotype was observed a few times. The CDR3 DNA reads TGTGCCAGCAGCCAAGATCGCCAGGGGGCCTACGAGCAGTACTTC. Translated, it gives CASSQDRQGAYEQYF. The chain employs TRBV4-2 and TRBJ2-7, with 7 positions matching TRBD1. There are 15 residues in the CDR3. The J segment lost 2 bases and the V segment lost 0 bases, leaving 4 bases of the junction unmatched. In germline, CDR1 is LGHNA, CDR2 YNFKEQ.

The count of this clonotype is one. The chain carries TRBV20-1 and TRBJ2-7; D is undetermined. The J call could be wrong; TRBJ2-4 is a better fit for the DNA end. The CDR3 has 11 amino acids. Germline V lookup: CDR1 DFQATT, CDR2 SNEGSKA (reference sequence). This CDR3 is CSVPDGNIQYF. CDR3 bases: TGCAGTGTCCCGGACGGAAACATTCAGTACTTC.

The V call is TRBV6-2 or TRBV6-3, the J call TRBJ1-4; TRBD1 aligns across 8 bases. Germline V gene sequence: CDR1 MNHEY, CDR2 SVGEGT. V lost 8 bases to trimming and J lost 8 bases; unmatched junction nucleotides: 7. CDR3 size: 13 residues. The CDR3 DNA is TGTGCCAGCGTCCGGACAGGGTCGGAAAAACTGTTTTTT. Translated: CASVRTGSEKLFF.

This clonotype was detected ten times or more. This sequence joins TRBV10-3 and TRBJ2-7; TRBD2 matches 7 bases. The germline CDR1 and CDR2 sequences are ENHRY and SYGVKD. With V trimmed by 6 bases and J by 4 bases, 6 bases remained unmatched. The CDR3 loop spans 13 amino acids. The CDR3 loop is CAIRAGESYEQYF. The CDR3 bases are TGTGCCATCAGGGCGGGGGAATCTTACGAGCAGTACTTC.

The sample holds many counts of this clonotype. V gene TRBV11-2 combines with J gene TRBJ2-3; 10 nucleotides match TRBD2. Looked up from germline, CDR1 is SGHAT and CDR2 is FQNNGV. The CDR3 length is 15 residues. V was pared by 0 bases and J by 4 bases, with 1 base of the junction left unmatched. CDR3 DNA sequence: TGTGCCAGCAGCTTAGATGGGACTAGCGCAGATACGCAGTATTTT. Amino acids: CASSLDGTSADTQYF.

CDR3 DNA: TGCAGTGCTATATCGGAGAACGGAGGCAATGAGCAGTACTTC. The encoded protein is CSAISENGGNEQYF. The chain uses TRBV20-1 and TRBJ2-1; TRBD2 might be the D (5 bases). Judging by the DNA end, TRBJ2-7 fits better; the J call may be wrong. This CDR3 has 14 amino acids. Germline assignment: CDR1 DFQATT and CDR2 SNEGSKA (reference sequence).

Notes on this clonotype: A junction boundary mismatches the germline segment, possibly from a read error. This chain joins TRBV4-2 and TRBJ2-3; D not certain. CDR1 and CDR2 from the germline V gene are LGHNA and YNFKEQ. The CDR3 runs to 15 residues. Here the CDR3 DNA reads TGTGCCAGCAGCCAAGATAGTCCCTCCACAGATGCGCAGTATTTT. It encodes CASSQDSPSTDAQYF.

This chain links TRBV2 with TRBJ2-3; 8 nucleotides align to TRBD2. The germline gives CDR1 SNHLY, CDR2 FYNNEI. The CDR3 runs 15 residues. V was clipped by 7 bases and J by 0 bases; unmatched bases: 6. Here the CDR3 DNA reads TGTGCCAGCATCGGAACTAGCGGCAGCACAGATACGCAGTATTTT. Its protein product is CASIGTSGSTDTQYF.

This clonotype was counted a few times. The chain carries TRBV7-9 and TRBJ1-2, with 7 bases fitting TRBD1. The CDR3 has 14 amino acids. Germline assignment: CDR1 SEHNR and CDR2 FQNEAQ (reference sequence). The junction had 9 bases not matched to a gene; V was cut back by 3 bases and J by 8 bases. This CDR3 reads CASSFGQEDRGYTF. Written as DNA, the CDR3 is TGTGCCAGCAGCTTCGGACAGGAAGATAGGGGCTACACCTTC. Complete variable domain (other parts from reference TRBV7-9 and TRBJ1-2): DTGVSQNPRHKITKRGQNVTFRCDPISEHNRLYWYRQTLGQGPEFLTYFQNEAQLEKSRLLSDRFSAERPKGSFSTLEIQRTEQGDSAMYLCASSFGQEDRGYTFGSGTRLTVV.

The V gene is TRBV7-2, the J gene TRBJ2-5; 8 bases fit TRBD2. With the DNA end fitting TRBJ2-7 better, the J assignment may be wrong. Germline V gives CDR1 SGHTA, CDR2 FQGNSA. There are 15 residues in the CDR3. Written as DNA, the CDR3 is TGTGCCAGCAGCTTAGGGTCGGGAGGGGTCTACGAGCAGTACTTC. Its protein is CASSLGSGGVYEQYF.